The T cell receptor (beta chain) described here comes from a study of beta chain features in type 1 diabetes. Overall study results and limits: No resolution was reached here on whether HLA type influences TCRB rearrangement. Type 1 diabetes patients had moderately but significantly shorter TCRB CDR3s in all four CD4+ subsets.

Reverse transcription of all isolated RNA meant that expressed TCRB transcripts were sequenced. Some clones are missing from TCRdb's copy, which holds only in-frame ones; the method was immunoSEQ multiplex PCR. The data contain about 300,000 clones, 13% of them singletons. Losses at the gene ends were 5 bases for V and 7 bases for J; bases not matched to a gene: 10. The CDR3 is 15 residues long. CDR1 is SGHTA and CDR2 is FQGNSA in the germline V gene. Regarding this clone: Its antigen is not identified.

Markers CD45RO/CCR7/CD25/CD127/CD95/CD27 served to sort CD4+ naive, central memory, regulatory and stem cell-like memory cells. Sorted populations all exceeded 95% purity. The chain has TRBV7-2 and TRBJ1-2; the match to TRBD1 covers 10 bases. The sequence derives from a woman aged 18-30 years with type 1 diabetes. The specimen sequenced was naive CD4+ T cells from blood. The CDR3 loop is CASSIHRGQGFGYTF. The CDR3, as DNA: TGTGCCAGCAGCATACATAGGGGACAGGGGTTTGGCTACACCTTC.